The 9 T cell receptor beta chains reported below all come from one sample, sequenced in a study of T cell responses to AZD1222 COVID-19 vaccine. Profiling relied on immunoSEQ multiplex PCR, and the TCRdb table lists in-frame clones only, not all of them. This sample carries 150,000 to 200,000 clones, about 92% of them seen once, and the ten largest clones take around 1%. This specimen consisted of peripheral blood, obtained 28 days after the second AZD1222 dose. The receptors stem from an adult who received the AZD1222 COVID-19 vaccine.

CDR3 loop: CASIERASTGELFF. CDR3 coding DNA: TGTGCCAGCATAGAGCGGGCAAGCACCGGGGAGCTGTTTTTT. The V call is TRBV6-6, the J call TRBJ2-2; possibly TRBD2 for D (6 bases). The CDR3 is 14 residues long. V gave up 7 bases and J gave up 4 bases, with 13 bases separating them. CDR1 and CDR2 (germline): MNHNY, SVGAGI (reference sequence).

V is TRBV5-4 and J is TRBJ1-2; the match to TRBD1 covers 8 bases. CDR1 is SGHNT, CDR2 YYREEE, per germline (reference sequence). Germline trimming cut 4 bases from V and 4 bases from J; bases unmatched to any gene: 6. There are 14 residues in the CDR3. The CDR3: CASSGQDRAYGYTF. The CDR3 nucleotides read TGTGCCAGCAGCGGCCAGGACAGGGCCTATGGCTACACCTTC.

The gene calls are TRBV6-5 and TRBJ1-1; D perhaps matches TRBD1 (5 bases). With 5 bases removed from V and 1 base from J, the gap between germline ends came to 8 bases. Germline assignment: CDR1 MNHEY and CDR2 SVGAGI. The CDR3 is 13 amino acids. The CDR3, as DNA: TGTGCCAGCAGTACCAGGGAGAACACTGAAGCTTTCTTT. Protein sequence: CASSTRENTEAFF.

The J gene is TRBJ2-3, the V gene TRBV25-1; D remains unclear. Per the germline V gene, CDR1 is MGHDK and CDR2 is SYGVNS. This CDR3 is built from 14 residues. V lost 4 bases and J lost 0, with 8 bases in between. CDR3 nucleotide sequence: TGTGCCAGCAGTGGGAGAGTTAGCACAGATACGCAGTATTTT. This translates into CASSGRVSTDTQYF.

The genes are TRBV6-4 and TRBJ2-7; possibly TRBD1 or TRBD2 for D (5 bases each). The CDR3 covers 11 residues. Germline V gene lookup returns CDR1 MRHNA and CDR2 SNTAGT. The V end was cut by 10 bases, the J end by 4 bases, with 11 bases between. CDR3 bases: TGTGCCACCACCGGGACGTACGAGCAGTACTTC. This sequence encodes CATTGTYEQYF.

This chain uses TRBV29-1 with TRBJ2-7; D ambiguous. In germline, CDR1 is SQVTM, CDR2 ANQGSEA. With 4 bases removed from V and 1 base from J, the gap between germline ends came to 5 bases. The CDR3 contains 11 residues. Here the CDR3 reads CSVVQSYEQYF. CDR3 bases: TGCAGCGTTGTACAGTCCTACGAGCAGTACTTC.

The chain couples TRBV6-5 to TRBJ2-5; 7 bases are shared with TRBD1. Germline assignment: CDR1 MNHEY and CDR2 SVGAGI. The CDR3 covers 13 residues. Losses at the gene ends were 8 bases for V and 5 bases for J; bases not matched to a gene: 8. The CDR3 sequence is CASRRQGSETQYF. CDR3 DNA: TGTGCCAGCCGAAGACAGGGTTCGGAGACCCAGTACTTC.

CDR3 sequence: CAISPGQGFFANTGELFF. Here the CDR3 DNA reads TGTGCCATCAGTCCGGGACAGGGGTTCTTCGCGAACACCGGGGAGCTGTTTTTT. The J gene is TRBJ2-2, the V gene TRBV10-3; 10 bases fit TRBD1. The J segment lost 0 bases and the V segment lost 5 bases, leaving 9 bases of the junction unmatched. Germline values: CDR1 ENHRY, CDR2 SYGVKD. The CDR3 spans 18 residues.

In its sample, this clone was seen once. The chain combines TRBV19 with TRBJ1-1, with TRBD1 matching 9 bases. The CDR3 is made up of 17 amino acids. Germline assignment: CDR1 LNHDA and CDR2 SQIVND (reference sequence). V lost 4 bases and J lost 0; bases outside the gene matches: 9. For the CDR3, the DNA is TGTGCCAGTAGTAATCCGGGACAGGGCTCCCTGAACACTGAAGCTTTCTTT. Amino acid sequence: CASSNPGQGSLNTEAFF.